Following are 11 T cell receptor beta chains from one sample sequenced in a study of CD8 T cells in ankylosing spondylitis. Via MiXCR, TCRdb re-called the 5' RACE reads, giving one row per CDR3 protein. Of about 140,000 distinct CDR3 sequences listed, 6% to 8.5% are singletons. The sample taken for sequencing was blood, either unsorted or a sorted T cell fraction (not recorded which). These receptors originate from a female donor with ankylosing spondylitis or in good health (not recorded which).

This clonotype was seen many times. The chain recombines TRBV20-1 with TRBJ1-1; the D gene is possibly TRBD1 (5 bases). Trimming shortened V by 0 bases and J by 7 bases, and 15 bases separated the two germline ends. This CDR3 has 14 amino acids. The germline gives CDR1 DFQATT, CDR2 SNEGSKA (reference sequence). CDR3: CSARDSGRGFEAFF. For the CDR3, the DNA is TGCAGTGCTAGAGACTCAGGGCGAGGTTTTGAAGCTTTCTTT.

This clonotype was counted at least ten times. The gene calls are TRBV5-8 and TRBJ1-2; 10 bases align to TRBD1. With V trimmed by 4 bases and J by 2 bases, 5 bases remained unmatched. The CDR3 has 15 residues. The germline gives CDR1 SGHTS, CDR2 YDEGEE. CDR3 DNA: TGTGCCAGCAGCCGGCAGGGACAGGGGAACTATGGCTACACCTTC. This codes for CASSRQGQGNYGYTF.

Ten or more counts support this clonotype. CDR3 sequence (DNA): TGCAGCGTTCCCATCGGGCGCCCCTATGGCTACACCTTC. This translates into CSVPIGRPYGYTF. This chain connects TRBV29-1 to TRBJ1-2, with D hard to call. Germline V gives CDR1 SQVTM, CDR2 ANQGSEA. The V and J ends lost 5 bases and 4 bases respectively, with 14 bases between them. This CDR3 spans 13 amino acids.

This clonotype was seen only a few times. The chain joins TRBV2 to TRBJ2-3; 8 bases fit TRBD2. CDR3 length: 15 residues. J was trimmed by 4 bases and V by 10 bases; bases with no gene match: 13. Germline lookup yields CDR1 SNHLY and CDR2 FYNNEI. Here the CDR3 reads CAIIRTSHTPDTQYF. In DNA, the CDR3 is TGTGCCATCATTCGGACTAGCCATACCCCAGATACGCAGTATTTT.

This clonotype was seen repeatedly, ten times or more. The CDR3 reads CASSSGLAETDTQYF. The CDR3 region has the DNA TGTGCCAGCAGCTCGGGACTAGCGGAAACAGATACGCAGTATTTT. This chain uses TRBV7-8 with TRBJ2-3; 11 bases map to TRBD2. This CDR3 is built from 15 residues. V dropped 4 bases and J dropped 3; count of bases not matched to a gene: 3. CDR1 and CDR2 (germline): SGHVS, FQNEAQ.

This clonotype was seen ten or more times. V is TRBV2 and J is TRBJ2-5; perhaps TRBD2 as D (5 bases). Trimming shortened V by 5 bases and J by 7 bases, and 14 bases separated the two germline ends. This CDR3 is 13 amino acids long. The germline gives CDR1 SNHLY, CDR2 FYNNEI. The chain's CDR3 is CASSPDWEATQYF. The CDR3 DNA reads TGTGCCAGCAGTCCGGACTGGGAAGCGACCCAGTACTTC.

This clonotype was counted at least ten times. This rearrangement joins TRBV12-5 to TRBJ2-5, with D maybe TRBD2 (5 bases). Germline-derived CDR1 and CDR2 are LGHNT and FRNRAP. Trimming left V 0 bases short and J 2 bases short, with 19 bases between. The CDR3 length is 18 residues. In nucleotides, the CDR3 is TGTGCTAGTGGTTTGGTAATTAGATCGCCGGGGTGGCAAGAGACCCAGTACTTC. Translating it yields CASGLVIRSPGWQETQYF. The entire variable domain, with the rest obtained from reference TRBV12-5 and TRBJ2-5, is as follows: DARVTQTPRHKVTEMGQEVTMRCQPILGHNTVFWYRQTMMQGLELLAYFRNRAPLDDSGMPKDRFSAEMPDATLATLKIQPSEPRDSAVYFCASGLVIRSPGWQETQYFGPGTRLLVL.

This clonotype was recorded at least ten times. This chain joins TRBV5-6 and TRBJ2-1; TRBD1 agrees at 9 bases. The CDR3 runs 15 residues. The J segment lost 5 bases and the V segment lost 4 bases, leaving 7 bases of the junction unmatched. The V gene's germline CDR1 is SGHDT and CDR2 YYEEEE. As DNA, the CDR3 is TGTGCCAGCAGCCTCCCGGGACAGGGAAACAATGAGCAGTTCTTC. Amino acids: CASSLPGQGNNEQFF.

This clonotype came up a few times. Since a much larger clone is just one base distant, this may be a read error. The chain links TRBV20-1 to TRBJ2-7; no reliable D call. The germline CDR1 and CDR2 sequences are DFQATT and SNEGSKA (reference sequence). There are 15 residues in the CDR3. Trimming pared 0 bases from V and 6 bases from J, leaving 18 bases between. CDR3 sequence (DNA): TGCAGTGCTAGAGATTGGAACGAAATGGGCTCCGAGCAGTACTTC. It codes for CSARDWNEMGSEQYF.

This clonotype was found a few times. A much larger clone differs from this one at a single base, so this may be a read error. The CDR3 spells CTTLLTYTDTQYF. DNA for the CDR3: TGTACCACTCTTCTCACCTACACAGATACGCAGTATTTT. The chain is built from TRBV6-6 and TRBJ2-3, with D unclear. The CDR3 has 13 residues. In germline, CDR1 is MNHNY, CDR2 SVGAGI (reference sequence).

This clonotype came up many times. The chain couples TRBV25-1 to TRBJ2-5, with D tentatively TRBD1 (5 bases). V lost 3 bases and J 5 bases, leaving 13 bases between the germline ends. The CDR3 has 14 amino acids. The V gene's germline CDR1 is MGHDK and CDR2 SYGVNS. CDR3 sequence: CASSEARDVETQYF. The CDR3 DNA sequence: TGTGCCAGCAGTGAGGCCAGGGATGTGGAGACCCAGTACTTC.